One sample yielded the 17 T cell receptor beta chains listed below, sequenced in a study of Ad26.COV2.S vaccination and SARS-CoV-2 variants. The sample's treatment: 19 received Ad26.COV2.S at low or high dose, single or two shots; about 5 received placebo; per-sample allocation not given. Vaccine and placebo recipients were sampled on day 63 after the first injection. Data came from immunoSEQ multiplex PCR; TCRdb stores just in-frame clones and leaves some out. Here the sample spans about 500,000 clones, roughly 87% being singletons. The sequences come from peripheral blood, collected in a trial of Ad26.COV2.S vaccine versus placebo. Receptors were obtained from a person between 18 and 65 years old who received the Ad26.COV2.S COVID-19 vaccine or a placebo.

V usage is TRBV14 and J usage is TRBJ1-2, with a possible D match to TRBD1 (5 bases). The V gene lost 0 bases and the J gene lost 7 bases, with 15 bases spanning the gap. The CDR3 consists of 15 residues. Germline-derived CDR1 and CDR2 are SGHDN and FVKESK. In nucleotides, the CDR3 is TGTGCCAGCAGCCAAGATTTTGGGGGTGCGGGTGGCTACACCTTC. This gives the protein CASSQDFGGAGGYTF. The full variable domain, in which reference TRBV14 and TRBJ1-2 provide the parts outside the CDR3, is EAGVTQFPSHSVIEKGQTVTLRCDPISGHDNLYWYRRVMGKEIKFLLHFVKESKQDESGMPNNRFLAERTGGTYSTLKVQPAELEDSGVYFCASSQDFGGAGGYTFGSGTRLTVV.

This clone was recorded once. This chain's CDR3 is CAISGTATFSGNTIYF. The CDR3 DNA follows: TGTGCCATCAGCGGGACTGCGACCTTCTCTGGAAACACCATATATTTT. V usage is TRBV10-3 and J usage is TRBJ1-3; perhaps TRBD1 as D (5 bases). Germline assignment: CDR1 ENHRY and CDR2 SYGVKD. The V end was cut by 6 bases, the J end by 0 bases, with 15 bases between. CDR3 length: 16 residues.

The CDR3: CATSVNEGREAFF. The CDR3, as DNA: TGTGCCACCAGCGTAAACGAAGGCAGGGAAGCTTTCTTT. The V gene is TRBV15, the J gene TRBJ1-1; D not resolved. The CDR3 has 13 amino acids. In germline, CDR1 is LNHNV, CDR2 YYDKDF (reference sequence). The ends were cut back, 5 bases at V and 8 bases at J, with 15 bases in the middle.

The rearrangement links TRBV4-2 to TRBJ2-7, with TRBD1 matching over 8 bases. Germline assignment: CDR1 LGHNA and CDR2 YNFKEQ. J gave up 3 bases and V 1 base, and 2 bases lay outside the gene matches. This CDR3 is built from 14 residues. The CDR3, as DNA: TGTGCCAGCAGCCAAGGGACAGGGATCTACGAGCAGTACTTC. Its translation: CASSQGTGIYEQYF.

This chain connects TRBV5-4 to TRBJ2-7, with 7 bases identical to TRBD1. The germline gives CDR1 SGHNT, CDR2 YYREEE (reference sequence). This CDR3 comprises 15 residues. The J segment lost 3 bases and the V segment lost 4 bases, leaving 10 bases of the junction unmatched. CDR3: CASSPQGTAVYEQYF. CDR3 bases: TGTGCCAGCAGCCCGCAGGGGACAGCGGTCTACGAGCAGTACTTC.

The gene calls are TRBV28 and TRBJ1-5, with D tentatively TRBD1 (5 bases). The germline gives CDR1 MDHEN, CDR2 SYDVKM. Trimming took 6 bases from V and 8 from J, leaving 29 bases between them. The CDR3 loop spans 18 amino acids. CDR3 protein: CASRPRRWGTLSREPQHF. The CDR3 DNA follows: TGTGCCAGCAGGCCCCGTCGATGGGGGACCTTATCCAGGGAGCCCCAGCATTTT.

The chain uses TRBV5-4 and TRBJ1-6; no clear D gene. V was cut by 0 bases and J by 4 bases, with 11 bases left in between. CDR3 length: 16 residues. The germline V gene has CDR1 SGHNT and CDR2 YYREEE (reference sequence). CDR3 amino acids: CASSLAGATYNSPLHF. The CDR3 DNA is TGTGCCAGCAGCTTGGCCGGTGCCACTTATAATTCACCCCTCCACTTT.

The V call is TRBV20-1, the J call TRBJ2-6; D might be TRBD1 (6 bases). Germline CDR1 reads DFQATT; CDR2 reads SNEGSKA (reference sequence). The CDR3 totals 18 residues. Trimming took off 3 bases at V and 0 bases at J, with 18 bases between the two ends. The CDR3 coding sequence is TGCAGTGCTAGTTTCTTTTCCCAAGGGGGCTCTGGGGCCAACGTCCTGACTTTC. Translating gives CSASFFSQGGSGANVLTF.

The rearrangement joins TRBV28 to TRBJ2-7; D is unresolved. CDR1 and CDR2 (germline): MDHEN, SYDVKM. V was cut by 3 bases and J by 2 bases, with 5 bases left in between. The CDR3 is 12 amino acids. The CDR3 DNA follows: TGTGCCAGCAGTTTCTCCACCTACGAGCAGTACTTC. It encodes CASSFSTYEQYF.

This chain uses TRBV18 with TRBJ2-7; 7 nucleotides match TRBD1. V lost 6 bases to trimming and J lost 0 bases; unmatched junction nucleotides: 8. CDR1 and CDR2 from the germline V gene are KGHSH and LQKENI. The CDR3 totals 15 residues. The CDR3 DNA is TGTGCCAGCTCGCTAGGGACAGCGAGCTCCTACGAGCAGTACTTC. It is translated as CASSLGTASSYEQYF.

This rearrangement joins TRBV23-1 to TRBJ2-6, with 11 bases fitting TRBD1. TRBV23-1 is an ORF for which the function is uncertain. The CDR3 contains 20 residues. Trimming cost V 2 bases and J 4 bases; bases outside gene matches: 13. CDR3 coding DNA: TGCGCCAGCAGTCAAGTCATTTGGGACAGGGGGACCTCCGGGGCCAACGTCCTGACTTTC. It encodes CASSQVIWDRGTSGANVLTF.

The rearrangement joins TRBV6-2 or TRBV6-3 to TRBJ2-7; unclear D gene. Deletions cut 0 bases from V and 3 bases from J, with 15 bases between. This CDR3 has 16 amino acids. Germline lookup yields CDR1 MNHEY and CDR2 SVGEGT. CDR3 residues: CASSYSRQAGSYEQYF. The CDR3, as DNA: TGTGCCAGCAGTTACTCTCGGCAGGCCGGCAGCTACGAGCAGTACTTC.

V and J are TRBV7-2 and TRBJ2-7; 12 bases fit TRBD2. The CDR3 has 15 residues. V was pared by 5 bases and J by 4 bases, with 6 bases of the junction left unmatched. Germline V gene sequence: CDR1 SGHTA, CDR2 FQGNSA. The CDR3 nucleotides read TGTGCCAGCAGCCCCTGGACTAGCGGGGTTTACGAGCAGTACTTC. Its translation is CASSPWTSGVYEQYF.

CDR3 protein: CSVAYTGSDETQYF. CDR3 sequence (DNA): TGCAGCGTTGCGTACACAGGGAGTGATGAGACCCAGTACTTC. The rearrangement links TRBV29-1 to TRBJ2-5, with a possible D match to TRBD1 (6 bases). The CDR3 totals 14 residues. With 4 bases removed from V and 5 bases from J, the gap between germline ends came to 17 bases. The germline V gene encodes CDR1 SQVTM and CDR2 ANQGSEA.

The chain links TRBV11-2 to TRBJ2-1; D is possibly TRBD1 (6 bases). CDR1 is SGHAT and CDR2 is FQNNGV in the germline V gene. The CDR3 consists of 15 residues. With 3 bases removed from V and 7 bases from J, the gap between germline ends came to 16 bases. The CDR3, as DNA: TGTGCCAGCAGCTTTACGGCCGGACAGCGGAATGAGCAGTTCTTC. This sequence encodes CASSFTAGQRNEQFF. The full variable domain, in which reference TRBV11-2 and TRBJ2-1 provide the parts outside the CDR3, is EAGVAQSPRYKIIEKRQSVAFWCNPISGHATLYWYQQILGQGPKLLIQFQNNGVVDDSQLPKDRFSAERLKGVDSTLKIQPAKLEDSAVYLCASSFTAGQRNEQFFGPGTRLTVL.

For the CDR3, the DNA is TGTGCCAGTAGTACGGGACTAGCGTCACCCTACGAGCAGTACTTC. It specifies CASSTGLASPYEQYF. The chain carries TRBV19 and TRBJ2-7; 10 nucleotides agree with TRBD2. V trimming: 4 bases; J trimming: 2 bases; junction bases outside the gene matches: 5. The CDR3 has 15 amino acids. Germline V lookup: CDR1 LNHDA, CDR2 SQIVND (reference sequence).

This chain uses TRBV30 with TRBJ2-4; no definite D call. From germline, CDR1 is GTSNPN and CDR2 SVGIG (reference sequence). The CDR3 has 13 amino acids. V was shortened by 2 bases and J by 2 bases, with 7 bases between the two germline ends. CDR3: CAWSTGTKNIQYF. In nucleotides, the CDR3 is TGTGCCTGGAGTACCGGAACCAAAAACATTCAGTACTTC.